A selection of T cell receptor beta chains follows, all from one sample in a study of cytomegalovirus exposure and HLA in healthy donors. Measured with immunoSEQ multiplex PCR; TCRdb has only the in-frame clones, and not every one. The data show 150,000 to 200,000 clones, about four fifths seen once. The specimen was PBMCs. The source is a man aged 30 to 45 in good health and CMV-seropositive. Each CDR3 is given with its conserved first and last residue. D genes are given only for firm matches. Size is stated for part of the rows, as once, few or many counts, or as a class when the clone is expanded.

clone size	V gene	D gene	J gene	CDR3 DNA	CDR3 protein
once	TRBV2	TRBD2	TRBJ2-3	TGTGCCACCACACTAGAGCGGGAGTTAGATACGCAGTATTTT	CATTLERELDTQYF
-	TRBV29-1	TRBD2	TRBJ2-7	TGCAGCGTTGTTTTTCTAGCGGGGTACGAGCAGTACTTC	CSVVFLAGYEQYF
-	TRBV5-4	TRBD1	TRBJ2-7	TGTGCCAGCAGCTTGCTAGGGGGCACCTCCTACGAGCAGTACTTC	CASSLLGGTSYEQYF
few	TRBV19	TRBD1	TRBJ2-7	TGTGCCAGTAGTGCTACCGGGACAGCGGTCTCCTACGAGCAGTACTTC	CASSATGTAVSYEQYF
-	TRBV28	-	TRBJ1-6	TGTGCCAGCAGTCCCCCCGGAGGTCGGATTTCACCCCTCCACTTT	CASSPPGGRISPLHF
-	TRBV6-5	-	TRBJ1-5	TGTGCCAGCAGTTCTCAGGGGTTCAATCAGCCCCAGCATTTT	CASSSQGFNQPQHF
-	TRBV28	-	TRBJ1-1	TGTGCCAGCACCAGGGGAGAGATGAACACTGAAGCTTTCTTT	CASTRGEMNTEAFF
-	TRBV6-5	-	TRBJ2-5	TGTGCCAGCAGTTACTTATCAGGGAGGTCGGGGGAGACCCAGTACTTC	CASSYLSGRSGETQYF
-	TRBV7-2	TRBD1	TRBJ1-1	TGTGCCAGCAGCATTACGGGACAGCACACTGAAGCTTTCTTT	CASSITGQHTEAFF
-	TRBV11-2	-	TRBJ1-4	TGTGCCAGCAGCCCATGGCTGGGGCCCCAGGGGGAAAAACTGTTTTTT	CASSPWLGPQGEKLFF
-	TRBV28	-	TRBJ1-1	TGTGCCAGCAGTTTATTATCAGGATTCGGAATAAACACTGAAGCTTTCTTT	CASSLLSGFGINTEAFF
-	TRBV7-8	TRBD1	TRBJ1-4	TGTGCCAGCAGCTTAGGTGGTAAAGGGGGCGATGAAAAACTGTTTTTT	CASSLGGKGGDEKLFF
-	TRBV6-5	TRBD1	TRBJ2-2	TGTGCCAGCAACCCCCGGACAGGGAACACCGGGGAGCTGTTTTTT	CASNPRTGNTGELFF
many	TRBV7-2	-	TRBJ1-1	TGTGCCAGCAGCCGGAGTGTGAACACTGAAGCTTTCTTT	CASSRSVNTEAFF
-	TRBV5-1	TRBD1	TRBJ2-5	TGCGCCAGCAGCACAATGACAGGGGGAGAGACCCAGTACTTC	CASSTMTGGETQYF